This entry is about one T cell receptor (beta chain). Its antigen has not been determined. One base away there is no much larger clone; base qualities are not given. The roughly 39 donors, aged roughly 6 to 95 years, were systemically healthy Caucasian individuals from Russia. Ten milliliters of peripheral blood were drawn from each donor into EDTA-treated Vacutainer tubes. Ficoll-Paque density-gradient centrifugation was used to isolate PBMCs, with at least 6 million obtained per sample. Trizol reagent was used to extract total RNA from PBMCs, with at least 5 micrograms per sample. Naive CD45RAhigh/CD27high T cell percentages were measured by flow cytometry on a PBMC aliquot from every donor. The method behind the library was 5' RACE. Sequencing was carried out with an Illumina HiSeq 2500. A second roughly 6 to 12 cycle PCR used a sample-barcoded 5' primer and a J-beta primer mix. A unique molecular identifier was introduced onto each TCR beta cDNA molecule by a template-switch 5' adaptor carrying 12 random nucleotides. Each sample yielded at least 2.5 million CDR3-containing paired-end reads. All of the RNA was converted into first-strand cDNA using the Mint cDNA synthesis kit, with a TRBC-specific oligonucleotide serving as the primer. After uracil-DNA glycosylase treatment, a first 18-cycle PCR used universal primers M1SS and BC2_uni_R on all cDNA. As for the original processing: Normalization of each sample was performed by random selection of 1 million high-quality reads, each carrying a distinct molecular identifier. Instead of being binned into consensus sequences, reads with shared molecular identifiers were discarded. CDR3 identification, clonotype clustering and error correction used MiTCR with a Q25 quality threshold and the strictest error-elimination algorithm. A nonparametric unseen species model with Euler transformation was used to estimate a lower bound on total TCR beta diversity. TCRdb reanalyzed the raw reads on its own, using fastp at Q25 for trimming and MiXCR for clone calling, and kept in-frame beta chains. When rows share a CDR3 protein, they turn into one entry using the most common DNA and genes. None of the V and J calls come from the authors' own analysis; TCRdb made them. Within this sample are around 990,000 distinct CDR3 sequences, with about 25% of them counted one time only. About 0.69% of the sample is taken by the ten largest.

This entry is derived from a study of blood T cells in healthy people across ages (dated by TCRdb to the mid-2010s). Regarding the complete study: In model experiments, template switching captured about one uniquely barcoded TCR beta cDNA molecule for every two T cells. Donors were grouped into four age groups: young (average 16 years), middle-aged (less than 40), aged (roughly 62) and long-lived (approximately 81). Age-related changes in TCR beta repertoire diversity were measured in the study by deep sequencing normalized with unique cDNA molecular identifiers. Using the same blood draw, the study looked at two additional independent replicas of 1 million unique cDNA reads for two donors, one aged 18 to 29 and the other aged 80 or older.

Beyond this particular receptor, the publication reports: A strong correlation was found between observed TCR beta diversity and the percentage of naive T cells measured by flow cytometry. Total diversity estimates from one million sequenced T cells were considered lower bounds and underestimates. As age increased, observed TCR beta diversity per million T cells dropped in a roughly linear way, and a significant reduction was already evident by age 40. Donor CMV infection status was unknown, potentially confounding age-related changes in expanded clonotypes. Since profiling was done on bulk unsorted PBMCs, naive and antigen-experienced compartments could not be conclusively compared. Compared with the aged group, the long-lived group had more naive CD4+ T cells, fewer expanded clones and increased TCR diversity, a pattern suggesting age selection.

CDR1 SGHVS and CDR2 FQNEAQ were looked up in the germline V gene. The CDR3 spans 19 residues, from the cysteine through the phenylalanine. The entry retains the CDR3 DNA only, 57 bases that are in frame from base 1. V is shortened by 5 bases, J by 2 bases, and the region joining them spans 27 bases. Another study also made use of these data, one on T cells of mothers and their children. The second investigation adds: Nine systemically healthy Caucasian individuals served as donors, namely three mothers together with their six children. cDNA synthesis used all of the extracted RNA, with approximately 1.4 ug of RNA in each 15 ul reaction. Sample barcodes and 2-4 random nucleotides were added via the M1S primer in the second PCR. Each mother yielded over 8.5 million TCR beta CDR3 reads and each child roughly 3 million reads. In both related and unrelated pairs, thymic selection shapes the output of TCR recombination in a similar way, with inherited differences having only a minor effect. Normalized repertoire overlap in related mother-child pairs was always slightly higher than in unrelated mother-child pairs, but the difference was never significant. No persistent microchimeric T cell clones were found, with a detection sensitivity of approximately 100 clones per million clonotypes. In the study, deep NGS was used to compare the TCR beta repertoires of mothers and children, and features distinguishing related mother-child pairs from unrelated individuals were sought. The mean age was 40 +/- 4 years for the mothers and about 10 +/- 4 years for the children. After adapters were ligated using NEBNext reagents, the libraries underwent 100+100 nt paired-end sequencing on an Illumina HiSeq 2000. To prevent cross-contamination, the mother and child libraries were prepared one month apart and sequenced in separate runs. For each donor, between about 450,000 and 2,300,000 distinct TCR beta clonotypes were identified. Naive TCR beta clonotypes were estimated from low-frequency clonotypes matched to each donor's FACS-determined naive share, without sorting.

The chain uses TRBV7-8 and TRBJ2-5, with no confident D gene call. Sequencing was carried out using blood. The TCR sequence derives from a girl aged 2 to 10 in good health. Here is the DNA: TGTGCCAGCAGCCTAGTTCCAAGAAAGGCAAACACTATTCAAGAGACCCAGTACTTC. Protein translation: CASSLVPRKANTIQETQYF.